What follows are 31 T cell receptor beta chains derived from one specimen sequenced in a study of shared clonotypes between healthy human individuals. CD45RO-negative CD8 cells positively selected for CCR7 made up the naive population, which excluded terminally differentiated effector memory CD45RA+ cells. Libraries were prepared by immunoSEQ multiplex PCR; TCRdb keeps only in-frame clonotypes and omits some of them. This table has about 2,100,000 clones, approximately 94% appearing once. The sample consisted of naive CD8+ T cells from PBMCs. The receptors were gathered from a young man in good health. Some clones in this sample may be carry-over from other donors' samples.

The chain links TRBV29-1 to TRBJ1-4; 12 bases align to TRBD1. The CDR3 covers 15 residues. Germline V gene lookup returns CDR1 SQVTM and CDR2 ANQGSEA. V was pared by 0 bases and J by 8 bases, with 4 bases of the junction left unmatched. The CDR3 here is CSVEEGQGASEKLFF. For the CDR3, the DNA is TGCAGCGTTGAAGAGGGACAGGGGGCCAGCGAAAAACTGTTTTTT.

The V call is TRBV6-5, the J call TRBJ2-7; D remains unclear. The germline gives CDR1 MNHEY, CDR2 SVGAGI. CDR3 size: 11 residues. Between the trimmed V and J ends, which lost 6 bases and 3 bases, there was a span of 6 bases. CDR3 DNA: TGTGCCAGCAGACCTAACTACGAGCAGTACTTC. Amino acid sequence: CASRPNYEQYF.

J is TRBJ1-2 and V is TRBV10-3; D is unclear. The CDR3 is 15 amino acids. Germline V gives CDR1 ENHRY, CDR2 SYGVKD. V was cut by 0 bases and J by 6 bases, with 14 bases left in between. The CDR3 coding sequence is TGTGCCATCAGTGAGTCGAGGGAACCGGCGGATGGCTACACCTTC. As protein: CAISESREPADGYTF.

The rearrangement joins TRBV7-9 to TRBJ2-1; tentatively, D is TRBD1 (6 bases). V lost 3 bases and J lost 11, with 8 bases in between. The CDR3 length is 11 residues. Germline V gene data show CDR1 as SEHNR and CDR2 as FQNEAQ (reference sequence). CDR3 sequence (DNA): TGTGCCAGCAGCTTGACAGGACAGCAGTTCTTC. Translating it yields CASSLTGQQFF.

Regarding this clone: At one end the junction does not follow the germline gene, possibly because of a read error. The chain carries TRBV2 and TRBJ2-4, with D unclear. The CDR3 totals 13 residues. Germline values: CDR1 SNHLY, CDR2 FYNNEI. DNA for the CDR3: TGTGCCAGCAGTGAAGCCCTCGCCGGACCCCCCAACTTC. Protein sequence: CASSEALAGPPNF.

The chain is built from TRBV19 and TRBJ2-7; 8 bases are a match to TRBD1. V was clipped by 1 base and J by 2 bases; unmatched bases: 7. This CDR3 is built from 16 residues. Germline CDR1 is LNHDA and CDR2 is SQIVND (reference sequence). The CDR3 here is CASSIAWGTGAYEQYF. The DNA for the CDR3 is TGTGCCAGTAGTATAGCGTGGGGGACAGGTGCCTACGAGCAGTACTTC.

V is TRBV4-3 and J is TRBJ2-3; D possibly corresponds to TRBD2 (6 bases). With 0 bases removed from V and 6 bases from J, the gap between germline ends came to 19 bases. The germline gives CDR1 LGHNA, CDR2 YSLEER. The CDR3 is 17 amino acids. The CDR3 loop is CASSQDYGSGLLDTQYF. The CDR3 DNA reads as TGCGCCAGCAGCCAAGATTATGGTAGCGGTCTCTTGGATACGCAGTATTTT.

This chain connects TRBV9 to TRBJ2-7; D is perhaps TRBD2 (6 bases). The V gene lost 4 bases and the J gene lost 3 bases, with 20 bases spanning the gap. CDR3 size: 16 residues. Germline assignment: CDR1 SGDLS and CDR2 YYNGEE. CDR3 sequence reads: CASSPQDRGGVYEQYF. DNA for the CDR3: TGTGCCAGCAGCCCGCAGGACCGCGGAGGGGTCTACGAGCAGTACTTC.

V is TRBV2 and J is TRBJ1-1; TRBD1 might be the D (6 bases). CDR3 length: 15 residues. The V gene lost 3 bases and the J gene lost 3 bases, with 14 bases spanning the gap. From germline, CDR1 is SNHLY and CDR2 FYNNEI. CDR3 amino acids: CASSDPGESDTEAFF. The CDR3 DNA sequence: TGTGCCAGCAGTGACCCAGGGGAATCTGACACTGAAGCTTTCTTT.

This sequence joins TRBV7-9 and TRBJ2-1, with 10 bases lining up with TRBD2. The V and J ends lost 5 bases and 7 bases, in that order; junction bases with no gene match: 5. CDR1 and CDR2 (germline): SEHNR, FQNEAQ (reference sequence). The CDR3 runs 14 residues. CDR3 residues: CASSPPTSGNEQFF. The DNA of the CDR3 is TGTGCCAGCAGCCCCCCGACTAGCGGGAATGAGCAGTTCTTC.

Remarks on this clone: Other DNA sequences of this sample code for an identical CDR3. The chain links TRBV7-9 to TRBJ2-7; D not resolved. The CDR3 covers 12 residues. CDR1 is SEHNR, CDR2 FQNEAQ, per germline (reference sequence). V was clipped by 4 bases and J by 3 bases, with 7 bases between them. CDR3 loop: CASSSSRYEQYF. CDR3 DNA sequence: TGTGCCAGCAGCTCCTCCCGCTACGAGCAGTACTTC.

The DNA of the CDR3 is TGTGCCAGCAGCTTAACAGGGGCTATCTCTGGGGCCAACGTCCTGACTTTC. It codes for CASSLTGAISGANVLTF. V usage is TRBV7-8 and J usage is TRBJ2-6, with 7 bases fitting TRBD1. The V and J ends lost 2 bases and 0 bases, in that order; junction bases with no gene match: 4. CDR1 is SGHVS and CDR2 is FQNEAQ in the germline V gene. This CDR3 has 17 residues.

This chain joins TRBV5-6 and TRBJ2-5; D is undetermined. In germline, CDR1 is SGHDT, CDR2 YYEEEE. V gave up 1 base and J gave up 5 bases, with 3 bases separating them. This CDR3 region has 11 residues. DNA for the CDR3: TGTGCCAGCAGCTTGTGGGAGACCCAGTACTTC. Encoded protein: CASSLWETQYF.

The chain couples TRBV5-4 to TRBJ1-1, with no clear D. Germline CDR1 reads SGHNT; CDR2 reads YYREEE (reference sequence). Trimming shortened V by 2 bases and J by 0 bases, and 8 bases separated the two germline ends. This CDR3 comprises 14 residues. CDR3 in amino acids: CASSFRGMNTEAFF. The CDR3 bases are TGTGCCAGCAGCTTCCGGGGTATGAACACTGAAGCTTTCTTT.

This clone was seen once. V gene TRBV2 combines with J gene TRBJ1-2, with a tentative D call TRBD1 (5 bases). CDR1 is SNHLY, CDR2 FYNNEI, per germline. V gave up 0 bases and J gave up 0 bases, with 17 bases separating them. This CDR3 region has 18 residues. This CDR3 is CASSEALLGVLPNYGYTF. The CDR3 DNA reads TGTGCCAGCAGTGAAGCGCTTTTGGGGGTTCTGCCTAACTATGGCTACACCTTC.

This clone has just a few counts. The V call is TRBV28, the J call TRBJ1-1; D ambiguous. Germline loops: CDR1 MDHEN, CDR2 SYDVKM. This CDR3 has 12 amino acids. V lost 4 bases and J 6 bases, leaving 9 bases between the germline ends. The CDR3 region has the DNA TGTGCCAGCAGTTGGGTCGGACCTGAAGCTTTCTTT. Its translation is CASSWVGPEAFF.

This CDR3 is CASSLVIYEQYF. DNA for the CDR3: TGTGCCAGCAGCTTAGTGATATACGAGCAGTACTTC. The chain carries TRBV7-9 and TRBJ2-7; no firm D call. Trimming stripped 1 base from V and 4 bases from J, with 5 bases between. This CDR3 region has 12 residues. Germline lookup yields CDR1 SEHNR and CDR2 FQNEAQ (reference sequence).

CDR3 sequence reads: CASGHGVAPGHEQYF. The CDR3 bases are TGTGCCAGCGGGCATGGGGTAGCGCCCGGCCACGAGCAGTACTTC. The rearrangement joins TRBV11-3 to TRBJ2-7, with D tentatively TRBD2 (5 bases). The CDR3 spans 15 residues. The germline CDR1 and CDR2 sequences are SGHNT and YENEEA. Between the trimmed V and J ends, which lost 8 bases and 5 bases, there was a span of 22 bases.

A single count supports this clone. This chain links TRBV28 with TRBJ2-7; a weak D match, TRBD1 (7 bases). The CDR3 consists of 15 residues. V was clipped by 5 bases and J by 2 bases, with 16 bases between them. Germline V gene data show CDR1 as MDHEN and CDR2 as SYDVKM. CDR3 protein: CASSPLGGQTYEQYF. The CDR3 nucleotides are TGTGCCAGCAGTCCCCTCGGGGGACAGACCTACGAGCAGTACTTC.

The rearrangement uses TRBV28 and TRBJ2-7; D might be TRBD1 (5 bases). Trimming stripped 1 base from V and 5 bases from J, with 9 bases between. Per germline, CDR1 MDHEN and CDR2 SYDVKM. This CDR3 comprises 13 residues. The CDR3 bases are TGTGCCAGCAGTTTATCAGGGCGCGACGAGCAGTACTTC. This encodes CASSLSGRDEQYF.

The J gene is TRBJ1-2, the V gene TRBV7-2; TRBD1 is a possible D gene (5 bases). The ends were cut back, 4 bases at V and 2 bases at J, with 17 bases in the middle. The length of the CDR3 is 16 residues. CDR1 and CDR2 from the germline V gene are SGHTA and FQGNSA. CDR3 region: CASSSSTGAANYGYTF. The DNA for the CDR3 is TGTGCCAGCAGCTCGTCCACTGGGGCCGCCAACTATGGCTACACCTTC.

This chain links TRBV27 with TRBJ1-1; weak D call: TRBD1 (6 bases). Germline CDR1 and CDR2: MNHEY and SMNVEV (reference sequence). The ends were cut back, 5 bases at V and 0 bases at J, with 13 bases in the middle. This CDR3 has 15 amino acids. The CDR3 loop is CASSPRQAMNTEAFF. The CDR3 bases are TGTGCCAGCAGTCCCCGACAGGCCATGAACACTGAAGCTTTCTTT.

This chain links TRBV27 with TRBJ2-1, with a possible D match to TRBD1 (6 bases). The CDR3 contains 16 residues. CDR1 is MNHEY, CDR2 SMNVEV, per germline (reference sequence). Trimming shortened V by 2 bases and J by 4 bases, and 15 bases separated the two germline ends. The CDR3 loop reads CASSLMGIQGYNEQFF. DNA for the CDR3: TGTGCCAGCAGTTTAATGGGGATCCAGGGGTACAATGAGCAGTTCTTC.

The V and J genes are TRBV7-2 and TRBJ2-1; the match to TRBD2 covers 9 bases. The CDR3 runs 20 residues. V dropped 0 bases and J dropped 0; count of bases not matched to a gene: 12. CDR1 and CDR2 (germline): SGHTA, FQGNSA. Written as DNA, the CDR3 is TGTGCCAGCAGCTTAGCGCTAGCGGGACTATCCGGGAGCTCCTACAATGAGCAGTTCTTC. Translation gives CASSLALAGLSGSSYNEQFF.

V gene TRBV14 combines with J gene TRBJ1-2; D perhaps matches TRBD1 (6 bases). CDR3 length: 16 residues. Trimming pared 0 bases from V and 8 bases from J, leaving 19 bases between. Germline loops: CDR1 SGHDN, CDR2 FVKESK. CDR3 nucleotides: TGTGCCAGCAGCCAAGATTTGGGGGGGGCCGGCGAGGGCTACACCTTC. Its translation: CASSQDLGGAGEGYTF. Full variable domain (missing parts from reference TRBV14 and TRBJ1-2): EAGVTQFPSHSVIEKGQTVTLRCDPISGHDNLYWYRRVMGKEIKFLLHFVKESKQDESGMPNNRFLAERTGGTYSTLKVQPAELEDSGVYFCASSQDLGGAGEGYTFGSGTRLTVV.

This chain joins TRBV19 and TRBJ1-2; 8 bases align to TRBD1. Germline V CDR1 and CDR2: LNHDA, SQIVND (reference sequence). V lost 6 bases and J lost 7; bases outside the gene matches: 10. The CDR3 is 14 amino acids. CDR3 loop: CASRDRERERGYTF. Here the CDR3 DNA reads TGTGCCAGTAGGGACAGGGAAAGGGAGCGTGGCTACACCTTC.

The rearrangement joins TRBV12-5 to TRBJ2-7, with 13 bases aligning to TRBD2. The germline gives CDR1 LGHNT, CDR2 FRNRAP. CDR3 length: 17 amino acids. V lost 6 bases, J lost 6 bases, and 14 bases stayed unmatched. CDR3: CASGGGTSGTHEREQYF. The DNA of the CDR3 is TGTGCTAGTGGGGGGGGGACTAGCGGGACCCACGAGCGCGAGCAGTACTTC.

CDR3 residues: CASSQGVGLDTEAFF. The CDR3, as DNA: TGCGCCAGCAGCCAAGGGGTAGGGCTGGACACTGAAGCTTTCTTT. The V and J genes are TRBV4-1 and TRBJ1-1; D is unresolved. The CDR3 sequence is 15 residues long. Germline loops: CDR1 MGHRA, CDR2 YSYEKL. V lost 1 base, J lost 3 bases, and 12 bases lay in between.

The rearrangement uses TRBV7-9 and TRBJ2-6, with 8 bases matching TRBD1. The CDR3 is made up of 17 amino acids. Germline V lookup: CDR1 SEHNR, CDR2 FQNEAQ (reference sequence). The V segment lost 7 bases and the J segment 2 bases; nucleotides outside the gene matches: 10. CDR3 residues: CASITMDRAAGANVLTF. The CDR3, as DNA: TGTGCCAGCATCACTATGGACAGGGCGGCTGGGGCCAACGTCCTGACTTTC.

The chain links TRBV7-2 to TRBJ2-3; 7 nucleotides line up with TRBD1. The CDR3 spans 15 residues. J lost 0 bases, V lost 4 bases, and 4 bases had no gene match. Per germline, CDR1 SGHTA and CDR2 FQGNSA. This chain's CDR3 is CASSSGQASTDTQYF. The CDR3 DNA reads TGTGCCAGCAGCTCCGGACAGGCTAGCACAGATACGCAGTATTTT.

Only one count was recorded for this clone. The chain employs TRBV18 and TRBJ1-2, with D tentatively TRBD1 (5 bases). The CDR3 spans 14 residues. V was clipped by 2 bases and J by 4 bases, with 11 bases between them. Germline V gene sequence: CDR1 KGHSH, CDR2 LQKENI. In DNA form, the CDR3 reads TGTGCCAGCTCACCAGGGACGACTACCTATGGCTACACCTTC. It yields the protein CASSPGTTTYGYTF. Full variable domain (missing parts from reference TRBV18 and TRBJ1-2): NAGVMQNPRHLVRRRGQEARLRCSPMKGHSHVYWYRQLPEEGLKFMVYLQKENIIDESGMPKERFSAEFPKEGPSILRIQQVVRGDSAAYFCASSPGTTTYGYTFGSGTRLTVV.